The clone carrying this T cell receptor (beta chain) was counted at least ten times. The antigen is undetermined. The CDR3 is made up of 14 amino acids. Trimming cost V 0 bases and J 9 bases, with 16 bases left between them. Per germline, CDR1 SGHDT and CDR2 YYEEEE. Every patient was untreated before thyroid surgery. The data originate from a study of metastatic and nonmetastatic thyroid tumors. Authors' processing steps: CDR3 differences across clinicopathological groups were used to build a distant-metastasis classifier for papillary thyroid cancer. TCRdb reprocessed the PCR reads via MiXCR. The V and J calls, along with clone size, are taken from TCRdb and not from the paper's own processing. The sample records about 24,000 clones, around 20% being singletons. Study-wide findings and caveats: Compared with benign nodules, malignant thyroid tumors were reported to have significantly higher TCR beta diversity in both blood and tumor.

The clonotype originates from a male donor with papillary thyroid cancer or a benign thyroid nodule (not recorded which). Some clones in this sample may be carry-over from other donors' samples. The chain couples TRBV5-6 to TRBJ2-7; D is ambiguous. The sequencing sample was made of blood. The CDR3 bases are TGTGCCAGCAGCTTGGGCTCTGGGTTTTCGGGGCAGTACTTC. Translation: CASSLGSGFSGQYF.